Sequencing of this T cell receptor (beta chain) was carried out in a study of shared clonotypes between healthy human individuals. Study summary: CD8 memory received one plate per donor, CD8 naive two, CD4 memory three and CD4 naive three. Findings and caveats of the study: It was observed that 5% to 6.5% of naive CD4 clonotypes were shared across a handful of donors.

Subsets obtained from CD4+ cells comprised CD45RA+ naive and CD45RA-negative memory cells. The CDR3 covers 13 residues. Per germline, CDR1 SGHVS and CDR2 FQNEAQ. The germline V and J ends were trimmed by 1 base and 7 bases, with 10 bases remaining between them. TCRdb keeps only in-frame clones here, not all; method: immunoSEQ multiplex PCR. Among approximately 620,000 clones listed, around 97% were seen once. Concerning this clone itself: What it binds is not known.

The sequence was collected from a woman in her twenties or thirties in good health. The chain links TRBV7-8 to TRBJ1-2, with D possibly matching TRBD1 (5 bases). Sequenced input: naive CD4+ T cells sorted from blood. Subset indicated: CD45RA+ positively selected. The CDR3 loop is CASSLDLRVGYTF. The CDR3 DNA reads TGTGCCAGCAGCTTAGATCTCAGGGTTGGCTACACCTTC.